What follows describes a single TCR beta chain. The method was immunoSEQ multiplex PCR; TCRdb's version includes in-frame clones alone and lacks a portion of them. This sample has around 140,000 clones; about 86% occur once, and the top ten carry roughly 8.7%. These data belong to a study of blood T cell repertoires in COVID-19. Study background: From the United States, Italy and Spain came samples of acute and convalescent COVID-19. Sources were T cells, B-cell-depleted T cells, or PBMCs; the material itself was cDNA or gDNA.

The J segment lost 5 bases and the V segment lost 2 bases, leaving 8 bases of the junction unmatched. Germline V gene lookup returns CDR1 SGHNT and CDR2 YYREEE (reference sequence). The CDR3 has 17 amino acids. The material sequenced was peripheral blood. This sequence originates from a woman aged 55-69 years with acute or convalescent COVID-19. The rearrangement links TRBV5-4 to TRBJ1-3; TRBD1 aligns across 12 bases. The CDR3 here is CASSLPGQGAARNTIYF. The CDR3 region has the DNA TGTGCCAGCAGCTTACCGGGACAGGGGGCCGCAAGAAACACCATATATTTT.